The rows below give T cell receptor beta chains drawn from one sample of a study of OX40 agonist ivuxolimab in advanced cancers. Some clones are missing from TCRdb's copy, which holds only in-frame ones; the method was immunoSEQ multiplex PCR. The table includes some 46,000 clones, more than 70% detected once. Source: CD4+ or CD8+ T cells sorted from blood, taken in a trial of the OX40 agonist ivuxolimab. All receptors come from an adult with an advanced solid tumor such as melanoma, head and neck, liver or kidney cancer. CDR3s include the opening cysteine and the closing phenylalanine or tryptophan. Fields, in order: V gene, clone size, J gene, CDR3 protein. Size is stated for part of the rows, as once, few or many counts, or as a class when the clone is expanded.

V gene: TRBV9; clone size: -; J gene: TRBJ1-5; CDR3 protein: CASNPGPSNQPQHF
V gene: TRBV6-5; clone size: -; J gene: TRBJ1-1; CDR3 protein: CASSYGTGTEAFF
V gene: TRBV6-1; clone size: -; J gene: TRBJ2-7; CDR3 protein: CASTPGLAATYEQYF
V gene: TRBV5-8; clone size: -; J gene: TRBJ2-7; CDR3 protein: CASSGGGRLYEQYF
V gene: TRBV7-6; clone size: few; J gene: TRBJ2-7; CDR3 protein: CASSRTGEYEQYF
V gene: TRBV9; clone size: once; J gene: TRBJ2-2; CDR3 protein: CASSVFPGTRGTGELFF
V gene: TRBV6-5; clone size: -; J gene: TRBJ2-1; CDR3 protein: CASSTGTRGNEQFF
V gene: TRBV7-9; clone size: -; J gene: TRBJ2-1; CDR3 protein: CASSLARDGYNEQFF
V gene: TRBV30; clone size: -; J gene: TRBJ2-7; CDR3 protein: CAWSVGLTSYEQYF
V gene: TRBV4-3; clone size: medium-sized; J gene: TRBJ1-4; CDR3 protein: CASSQDTATNEKLFF
V gene: TRBV27; clone size: -; J gene: TRBJ2-1; CDR3 protein: CASTRTGNEQFF
V gene: TRBV4-1; clone size: -; J gene: -; CDR3 protein: CASSQEGNGTRGSEQYF
V gene: TRBV19; clone size: -; J gene: TRBJ2-1; CDR3 protein: CASSNTLQEQFF
V gene: TRBV7-9; clone size: -; J gene: TRBJ1-1; CDR3 protein: CASTRWGNTEAFF
V gene: TRBV13; clone size: -; J gene: TRBJ2-4; CDR3 protein: CASSLARVGGKNIQYF
V gene: TRBV7-6; clone size: few; J gene: TRBJ2-7; CDR3 protein: CASSLIGNGAEEQYF
V gene: TRBV6-5; clone size: once; J gene: TRBJ1-2; CDR3 protein: CASSYGTGGSSGYTF
V gene: TRBV10-3; clone size: -; J gene: TRBJ2-7; CDR3 protein: CAIKGSRTSSYEQYF
V gene: TRBV6-6; clone size: -; J gene: TRBJ1-1; CDR3 protein: CATDGGVANTEAFF
V gene: TRBV6-5; clone size: few; J gene: TRBJ2-2; CDR3 protein: CASSPGAIATGELFF
V gene: TRBV27; clone size: -; J gene: TRBJ1-2; CDR3 protein: CASTPFGGASNYGYTF
V gene: TRBV19; clone size: few; J gene: TRBJ1-5; CDR3 protein: CASSVAGGNQPQHF